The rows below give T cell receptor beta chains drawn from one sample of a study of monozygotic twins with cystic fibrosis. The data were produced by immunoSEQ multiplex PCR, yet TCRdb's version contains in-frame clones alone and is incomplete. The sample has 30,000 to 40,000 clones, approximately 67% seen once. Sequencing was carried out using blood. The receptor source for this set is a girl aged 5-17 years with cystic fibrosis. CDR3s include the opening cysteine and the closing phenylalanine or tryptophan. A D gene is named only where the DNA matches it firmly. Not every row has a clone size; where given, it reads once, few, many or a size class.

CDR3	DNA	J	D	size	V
CASSKAGSGVRGELFF	TGTGCCAGCAGTAAAGCGGGTAGTGGTGTACGCGGGGAGCTGTTTTTT	TRBJ2-2	NA	few	TRBV6-1
CASSPQGETQYF	TGTGCCAGCAGTCCCCAAGGGGAGACCCAGTACTTC	TRBJ2-5	NA	NA	TRBV6-6
CASSSLAGGGEQFF	TGTGCCAGCAGTAGTCTAGCGGGAGGGGGAGAGCAGTTCTTC	TRBJ2-1	TRBD2	NA	TRBV7-2
CAWTLLLRTGSGTDTQYF	TGTGCCTGGACCCTCCTCCTTCGGACAGGGTCGGGGACAGATACGCAGTATTTT	TRBJ2-3	TRBD1	NA	TRBV30
CAWSVSRTGGTEAFF	TGTGCCTGGAGTGTTTCTCGGACAGGGGGTACTGAAGCTTTCTTT	TRBJ1-1	TRBD1	NA	TRBV30
CASSAPGLPTDTQYF	TGTGCCAGCAGCGCACCGGGACTACCCACCGATACGCAGTATTTT	TRBJ2-3	TRBD2	NA	TRBV9
CASSEVFSGPEAFF	TGTGCCAGCAGTGAAGTTTTCTCGGGACCCGAAGCTTTCTTT	TRBJ1-1	NA	NA	TRBV6-1
CASSPRDRQNEQYF	TGTGCCAGCAGCCCCCGGGACAGGCAGAACGAGCAGTACTTC	TRBJ2-7	TRBD1	NA	TRBV5-4
CASSLREVGEQFF	TGTGCCAGCAGCTTAAGGGAGGTGGGTGAGCAGTTCTTC	TRBJ2-1	NA	NA	TRBV7-9
CASSPGPVYEQYF	TGTGCCAGTAGTCCGGGCCCGGTCTACGAGCAGTACTTC	TRBJ2-7	NA	NA	TRBV19
CASGLDINQPQHF	TGTGCTAGTGGTTTGGACATTAATCAGCCCCAGCATTTT	TRBJ1-5	NA	NA	TRBV12-5
CASSPNVPWETQYF	TGTGCCAGCAGCCCGAACGTTCCCTGGGAGACCCAGTACTTC	TRBJ2-5	NA	NA	TRBV6-5
CASSDGQKETQYF	TGTGCCAGCAGCGACGGACAGAAAGAGACCCAGTACTTC	TRBJ2-5	NA	NA	TRBV5-4
CATSRDRTGPSSYEQYF	TGTGCCACCAGCAGAGATCGAACAGGCCCCAGCTCCTACGAGCAGTACTTC	TRBJ2-7	NA	NA	TRBV15
CASSRTSGNEQFF	TGTGCCAGCAGCCGGACTAGCGGTAATGAGCAGTTCTTC	TRBJ2-1	TRBD2	NA	TRBV11-2
CASSPGNRYEQYF	TGTGCCAGTTCTCCAGGGAACCGCTACGAGCAGTACTTC	TRBJ2-7	NA	few	TRBV19
CSVVAAPGGYTF	TGCAGCGTTGTAGCCGCTCCAGGGGGCTACACCTTC	TRBJ1-2	NA	once	TRBV29-1
CASSIKPWGATYEQYF	TGTGCCAGTAGTATAAAGCCGTGGGGTGCGACCTACGAGCAGTACTTC	TRBJ2-7	NA	NA	TRBV19
CASSQDRDTSYGYTF	TGTGCCAGCAGCCAGGACAGGGATACCTCCTATGGCTACACCTTC	TRBJ1-2	TRBD1	NA	TRBV4-2
CASSTQGSPHEQYF	TGTGCCAGCAGTACCCAGGGTTCTCCCCACGAGCAGTACTTC	TRBJ2-7	NA	NA	TRBV28
CASSPTGDPYNEQFF	TGTGCCAGCAGCCCCACTGGGGACCCCTACAATGAGCAGTTCTTC	TRBJ2-1	NA	NA	TRBV9
CASSIDRSRAANQPQHF	TGTGCCAGTAGTATAGATCGGTCGAGGGCGGCAAATCAGCCCCAGCATTTT	TRBJ1-5	NA	NA	TRBV19
CASSRGDEQYF	TGTGCCAGCAGTCGAGGGGACGAGCAGTACTTC	TRBJ2-7	NA	NA	TRBV7-9
CASSAGPLSEQYF	TGTGCCAGCAGTGCCGGTCCGCTTTCCGAGCAGTACTTC	TRBJ2-7	NA	NA	TRBV27